The subject of this entry is one T cell receptor (beta chain). The sample comes from a study of shared clonotypes between healthy human individuals. The method was immunoSEQ multiplex PCR; TCRdb's version includes in-frame clones alone and lacks a portion of them. Here the sample spans approximately 1.1 million clones, around 78% being singletons. With 7 bases removed from V and 8 bases from J, the gap between germline ends came to 20 bases. Per the germline V gene, CDR1 is LGHNA and CDR2 is YNFKEQ. CDR3 length equals 15 residues. V and J are TRBV4-2 and TRBJ1-4, with D possibly matching TRBD1 (6 bases). Sequencing used memory CD4+ T cells from PBMCs. As to subset: CD45RA-negative fraction. This TCR was sampled from a man aged 18 to 30 in good health. Some clones in this sample may be carry-over from other donors' samples. CDR3 coding DNA: TGTGCCAGCACCCAGAATAGGGGGGGACGGGAAAAACTGTTTTTT. This gives the protein CASTQNRGGREKLFF.